The 10 T cell receptor beta chains below were found in one sample sequenced in a study of blood T cells in healthy people across ages. Sample-barcoded 5' priming and a J-beta primer mix drove a second PCR of roughly 6 to 12 cycles. A single record per CDR3 protein comes from TCRdb applying MiXCR to the 5' RACE reads. The sample consists of under 2 million distinct CDR3 sequences, almost 35% of them appearing once. The sequenced sample consisted of blood. These receptors were collected from a woman between 25 and 40 years old in good health.

The chain links TRBV5-6 to TRBJ2-3, with D possibly being TRBD1 (6 bases). The V gene lost 0 bases and the J gene lost 5 bases, with 16 bases spanning the gap. Germline loops: CDR1 SGHDT, CDR2 YYEEEE. The CDR3 is 16 amino acids. CDR3 sequence: CASSLGVVGAKDTQYF. The DNA for the CDR3 is TGTGCCAGCAGCTTGGGGGTAGTGGGGGCTAAAGATACGCAGTATTTT.

The gene calls are TRBV30 and TRBJ1-1; D is unclear. Germline CDR1 reads GTSNPN; CDR2 reads SVGIG (reference sequence). V gave up 7 bases and J gave up 5 bases, with 17 bases separating them. The CDR3 consists of 13 residues. Here the CDR3 DNA reads TGTGCCTTCTCCGGAGGGTGGGGAACTGAAGCTTTCTTT. It specifies CAFSGGWGTEAFF.

Comment on this clonotype: One base away lies a much larger clone, so this may be a sequencing read error. The chain has TRBV20-1 and TRBJ2-5, with 13 bases fitting TRBD2. Germline CDR1 DFQATT, CDR2 SNEGSKA (reference sequence). CDR3 length equals 16 residues. DNA for the CDR3: TGCAGTGCTGGCAAACGGACTAGCGGGGGCCAAGAGACCAAGTACTTC. It encodes CSAGKRTSGGQETKYF.

The gene calls are TRBV2 and TRBJ2-1; 11 bases map to TRBD1. Per germline, CDR1 SNHLY and CDR2 FYNNEI. This CDR3 contains 17 residues. The V and J ends lost 5 bases and 5 bases, in that order; junction bases with no gene match: 11. CDR3 nucleotides: TGTGCCAGCAGTCTACATTTGCCGGGACAGGGGGACAATGAGCAGTTCTTC. Translating gives CASSLHLPGQGDNEQFF. The variable domain in full, with the rest retrieved from reference TRBV2 and TRBJ2-1, is EPEVTQTPSHQVTQMGQEVILRCVPISNHLYFYWYRQILGQKVEFLVSFYNNEISEKSEIFDDQFSVERPDGSNFTLKIRSTKLEDSAMYFCASSLHLPGQGDNEQFFGPGTRLTVL.

The CDR3 coding sequence is TGTGCCAGCAGCTTAGGTCGCGGACGATGGCGACCAGATACGCAGTATTTT. It encodes CASSLGRGRWRPDTQYF. The chain joins TRBV7-9 to TRBJ2-3, with D uncertain. The germline V and J ends were trimmed by 1 base and 4 bases, with 18 bases remaining between them. The CDR3 is 17 residues long. In germline, CDR1 is SEHNR, CDR2 FQNEAQ (reference sequence).

Details on this clonotype: At one end, the junction sequence differs from germline, possibly due to a read error. The V and J genes are TRBV6-5 and TRBJ2-2; 14 bases are shared with TRBD2. The CDR3 is made up of 14 amino acids. In germline, CDR1 is MNHEY, CDR2 SVGAGI. CDR3 protein: CASSSPGLAGEPFF. CDR3 bases: TGTGCCAGCAGTTCCCCGGGACTAGCGGGGGAGCCGTTTTTT.

The rearrangement uses TRBV20-1 and TRBJ2-3; 11 bases are a match to TRBD2. CDR1 is DFQATT, CDR2 SNEGSKA, per germline (reference sequence). V was pared by 5 bases and J by 4 bases, with 14 bases of the junction left unmatched. This CDR3 spans 17 amino acids. Written as DNA, the CDR3 is TGCAGTGCTGCAGGGGCGAGTAGCGGGAGGGCCCCAGATACGCAGTATTTT. It specifies CSAAGASSGRAPDTQYF.

This clonotype was observed a handful of times. The chain uses TRBV2 and TRBJ2-2, with TRBD2 identical over 11 bases. Germline V gene data show CDR1 as SNHLY and CDR2 as FYNNEI. The V gene end was trimmed by 10 bases and the J gene end by 0 bases; junction bases not matched to a gene: 10. This CDR3 is 17 amino acids long. The DNA for the CDR3 is TGTGCCACCACCCAGACTAGCGGGGCCGCGAACACCGGGGAGCTGTTTTTT. Its protein is CATTQTSGAANTGELFF.

V gene TRBV18 combines with J gene TRBJ2-4; D gene ambiguous. Gene TRBJ2-7 matches the end of the DNA better, so the J call may be wrong. The germline V gene has CDR1 KGHSH and CDR2 LQKENI. This CDR3 has 12 residues. As DNA, the CDR3 is TGTGCCAGCAAGGAGCGACCCTACGAGCAGTACTTC. Translating it yields CASKERPYEQYF.

Note on this clonotype: A read error may produce the germline difference seen at one junction end. The gene calls are TRBV2 and TRBJ2-1; D call uncertain. The V gene's germline CDR1 is SNHLY and CDR2 FYNNEI. The CDR3 length is 13 residues. The CDR3 nucleotides are TGTGCCGGCAGTGAGGTCGGCCGCGGTGAGCAGTTCTTC. It encodes CAGSEVGRGEQFF.